Ten or more counts support the clone carrying this T cell receptor beta chain. As yet, its antigen is unknown. This sample was taken from a study of T cell repertoires in cytomegalovirus infection. The overall study: Indications came from public TCR beta signatures; they pointed to CMV infection and to a matching HLA type.

Study-wide findings and caveats: HLA-C-restricted TCR beta clonotypes specific for CMV led the ex vivo response.

TCRdb ran MiXCR on the reads and lists one entry per CDR3 protein. This table has fewer than 550,000 distinct CDR3 sequences, over 9% appearing once. Germline lookup yields CDR1 LNHDA and CDR2 SQIVND (reference sequence). This CDR3 comprises 16 residues. V lost 5 bases to trimming and J lost 9 bases; unmatched junction nucleotides: 8. The sequence derives from a human donor in good health (CMV status not recorded). Some clones in this sample may be carry-over from other donors' samples. The sample taken for sequencing was PBMCs. This chain uses TRBV19 with TRBJ2-1; 15 nucleotides align to TRBD2. The DNA of the CDR3 is TGTGCCAGTAGTCCAGGACTAGCGGGAGGGCCAGGTGAGCAGTTCTTC. As protein: CASSPGLAGGPGEQFF.